Shown below are 2 T cell receptor beta chains from a single sample sequenced in a study of metastatic and nonmetastatic thyroid tumors. TCRdb re-clonotyped the PCR reads through MiXCR. The sample includes roughly 28,000 clones, around a quarter seen only once; the top ten take 5.5% to 7%. Each patient came to thyroid surgery without any prior treatment (of any kind). Sequenced: blood. These receptors all stem from a female donor with papillary thyroid cancer or a benign thyroid nodule (not recorded which). Some clones in this sample may be carry-over from other donors' samples.

This clone was counted ten times or more. The V call is TRBV20-1, the J call TRBJ2-1, with 9 bases aligning to TRBD2. V lost 5 bases, J lost 7 bases, and 3 bases stayed unmatched. Germline V lookup: CDR1 DFQATT, CDR2 SNEGSKA (reference sequence). The CDR3 has 12 residues. The CDR3: CSADSGRNEQFF. CDR3 sequence (DNA): TGCAGTGCTGACAGCGGGAGGAATGAGCAGTTCTTC.

This clone was seen a few times. The missing conserved phenylalanine or tryptophan at the end of this CDR3 makes a read error likely. This sample includes further DNA sequences coding for the same CDR3. This sequence joins TRBV19 and TRBJ1-5; D is uncertain. CDR3 size: 12 residues. The V end lost 6 bases, the J end lost 9 bases, and 12 bases lay between the germline ends. Looked up from germline, CDR1 is LNHDA and CDR2 is SQIVND (reference sequence). CDR3 sequence (DNA): TGTGCCAGTAGAGAAGGCCTTGCGCCCCAGCATCTT. Translation: CASREGLAPQHL.